These 11 T cell receptor beta chains were all obtained from the same sample, sequenced in a study of cytomegalovirus exposure and HLA in healthy donors. PCR was performed using 60 Vbeta and 13 Jbeta primers. Generated by immunoSEQ multiplex PCR, the TCRdb table keeps only in-frame clones and is missing some. The data show more than 90,000 clones, with approximately 77% seen just once and roughly 4.5% held by the top ten. Sequenced sample: PBMCs. Every receptor here comes from a man in his fifties in good health and CMV-seropositive.

CDR3 region: CASSSSGTGPYGYTF. CDR3 DNA: TGCGCCAGCAGCTCATCCGGGACAGGTCCTTATGGCTACACCTTC. The chain has TRBV5-1 and TRBJ1-2; TRBD1 matches 8 bases. J was trimmed by 5 bases and V by 3 bases; bases with no gene match: 9. The CDR3 runs 15 residues. In germline, CDR1 is SGHRS, CDR2 YFSETQ.

V gene TRBV2 combines with J gene TRBJ2-5; 9 bases match TRBD1. CDR3 length equals 16 residues. CDR1 is SNHLY, CDR2 FYNNEI, per germline. Unmatched junction bases numbered 5, after V lost 2 bases and J lost 1 base. CDR3 protein: CASSEKGQGGQETQYF. In nucleotides, the CDR3 is TGTGCCAGCAGTGAAAAGGGACAGGGAGGCCAAGAGACCCAGTACTTC.

V gene TRBV6-6 combines with J gene TRBJ2-7, with 9 bases lining up with TRBD1. The V gene end was trimmed by 5 bases and the J gene end by 5 bases; junction bases not matched to a gene: 10. Germline V gene sequence: CDR1 MNHNY, CDR2 SVGAGI (reference sequence). The CDR3 loop spans 15 amino acids. CDR3 nucleotide sequence: TGTGCCAGCAGTCGCACGGGACAGGGAGTCCACGAGCAGTACTTC. Translation: CASSRTGQGVHEQYF.

This clone turned up a few times. The gene calls are TRBV11-2 and TRBJ1-1; 7 bases map to TRBD1. Germline V gene data show CDR1 as SGHAT and CDR2 as FQNNGV. The CDR3 totals 15 residues. The trim removed 3 bases at V and 2 bases at J, leaving 6 bases unmatched. The CDR3 region is CASSFTGDYNTEAFF. In DNA, the CDR3 is TGTGCCAGCAGCTTCACAGGGGATTATAACACTGAAGCTTTCTTT.

Note on this clone: One end of the junction fails to match germline, which may point to a read error. The chain has TRBV4-1 and TRBJ1-2, with TRBD1 as a possible D gene (5 bases). The CDR3 covers 12 residues. Germline CDR1 and CDR2: MGHRA and YSYEKL. In DNA form, the CDR3 reads TGCGCCAGCAGCCAAGAATCTAGGGGCCTGGTTTTC. Translated, it gives CASSQESRGLVF.

Concerning this clone itself: At one of its ends the junction is not consistent with the germline gene, which may arise from a read error. The rearrangement uses TRBV19 and TRBJ2-2; 9 bases match TRBD1. The CDR3 has 15 residues. Germline CDR1 LNHDA, CDR2 SQIVND (reference sequence). The CDR3 sequence: CASSGRTGVTGGLFF. The CDR3, as DNA: TGTGCCAGTAGTGGAAGGACAGGGGTTACCGGGGGGCTGTTTTTT.

V usage is TRBV2 and J usage is TRBJ1-6, with 8 bases fitting TRBD1. Germline V gene data show CDR1 as SNHLY and CDR2 as FYNNEI. V dropped 4 bases and J dropped 12; count of bases not matched to a gene: 5. This CDR3 is built from 13 residues. The CDR3 DNA reads as TGTGCCAGCAGTGGTTCAGGGGGCATACCCCTCCACTTT. Protein sequence: CASSGSGGIPLHF.

The sample holds one count of this clone. The V and J genes are TRBV7-6 and TRBJ1-1; D gene uncertain. The V and J ends lost 0 bases and 1 base respectively, with 9 bases between them. Germline loops: CDR1 SGHVS, CDR2 FNYEAQ. The CDR3 extends over 15 amino acids. The CDR3 sequence is CASSLAHRQNTEAFF. The DNA for the CDR3 is TGTGCCAGCAGCTTAGCGCACAGACAGAACACTGAAGCTTTCTTT.

The chain employs TRBV2 and TRBJ1-3, with D possibly TRBD1 on 5 matching bases. Germline loops: CDR1 SNHLY, CDR2 FYNNEI. The CDR3 runs 14 residues. Trimming cost V 6 bases and J 1 base, with 10 bases left between them. In DNA form, the CDR3 reads TGTGCCAGCAGGGCAGGGTTTTCTGGAAACACCATATATTTT. Translating it yields CASRAGFSGNTIYF.

The chain joins TRBV5-1 to TRBJ2-3; D ambiguous. Germline loops: CDR1 SGHRS, CDR2 YFSETQ. V lost 7 bases, J lost 0 bases, and 12 bases lay in between. CDR3 size: 14 residues. DNA of the CDR3: TGCGCCAGCTCCCGTTCTTCTAGCACAGATACGCAGTATTTT. This encodes CASSRSSSTDTQYF.

The chain employs TRBV6-5 and TRBJ2-1; the match to TRBD2 covers 12 bases. This CDR3 has 15 residues. CDR1 is MNHEY and CDR2 is SVGAGI in the germline V gene. J gave up 8 bases and V 5 bases, and 7 bases lay outside the gene matches. CDR3 DNA: TGTGCCAGCAGTAACCCCGGGACTAGCGGGTATGAGCAGTTCTTC. Its protein product is CASSNPGTSGYEQFF.